The entry below describes one T cell receptor beta chain. The entry originates in a study of T cell changes during pregnancy in multiple sclerosis. V lost 5 bases and J lost 3; bases outside the gene matches: 9. The CDR3 has 15 amino acids. Germline assignment: CDR1 SGHVS and CDR2 FQNEAQ. Method: immunoSEQ multiplex PCR; TCRdb's copy keeps in-frame clones and lacks some. The sample shows tens of thousands of clones, 91% of them seen only once. Sequencing used CD8+ T cells from peripheral blood mononuclear cells, obtained before pregnancy. The clonotype was recovered from a female donor with multiple sclerosis, enrolled in a pregnancy study. V usage is TRBV7-8 and J usage is TRBJ2-7, with 8 bases that match TRBD1. In DNA, the CDR3 is TGTGCCAGCAGCCGACCGCAGGGGGCATTCTACGAGCAGTACTTC. Translation gives CASSRPQGAFYEQYF.